The source of this T cell receptor beta chain is a study of CD8+ T cells in alopecia areata (dated by TCRdb to 2016 to 2019). The study in broad terms: Treated patients were enrolled in an open-label pilot trial of oral tofacitinib at 5 to 10 mg twice daily for moderate-to-severe alopecia areata. Tofacitinib was given for 6 to 18 months, followed by 6 months of follow-up off drug to assess delayed response and recurrence. High-throughput TCRbeta sequencing was used to examine T cell clonal expansion in alopecia areata in both the C3H/HeJ mouse model and human patients. Human TCRbeta sequencing covered scalp tissue and sorted CD4+ and CD8+ peripheral blood T cells from patchy and totalis/universalis alopecia areata patients and healthy controls. Tofacitinib-treated patients had biopsies at baseline and at 4 and 24 weeks of treatment, with a later scalp biopsy in several patients. Clonality in the scalp was compared among normal scalp (n=4), patchy alopecia areata scalp (n=8), and alopecia totalis/universalis scalp (n=8). RNA came from the PAXgene miRNA kit for fixed scalp, the miRNeasy kit for PBMCs, and the RNeasy kit for mouse skin. Amplification of TCRbeta CDR3 regions was done by immunoSEQ multiplex PCR using 35 Vbeta forward primers and 13 Jbeta reverse primers.

Paper-wide results and their limitations: Unlike mouse skin, where gammadelta T cells dominate, normal human skin contains resident alphabeta T cells that get sequenced too, which complicates analysis of the scalp TCR repertoire. TCR sequences shared between patients were less clear than in mice, possibly partly because of HLA diversity in the patient population. Compared with normal scalp, lesional scalp, particularly in alopecia totalis/universalis, had higher clonality and more expanded CD8+ clones, which suggests antigenic drive.

What the time point label conveys for this sample: baseline before oral tofacitinib. From alopecia areata patients, peripheral blood was collected along with lesional scalp punch biopsies. Human scalp biopsies were fixed immediately in PAXgene tissue containers. Libraries were built with the immunoSEQ multiplex PCR assay. To provide template for TCR sequencing, every sample had RNA extracted and reverse transcribed into cDNA. First-strand cDNA was synthesized using SuperScript III with a 2:1 mix of oligo-dT and random hexamers. Amplification bias was assessed with a synthetic immune receptor repertoire, and residual bias was removed computationally. The source study handled its data this way. Raw reads were preprocessed for error removal, and CDR3 was defined according to IMGT conventions as running from the conserved cysteine to phenylalanine. Clonality was computed as 1 minus the Shannon entropy, with the entropy normalized by log2 of the number of productive unique TCRs. CD4 or CD8 identity of scalp clones was inferred by cross-referencing scalp TCRbeta sequences with sorted blood CD4 and CD8 repertoires. TCRdb stores this immuneACCESS table with in-frame sequences only. Part of the clones is absent; in the studies checked, under half of the shortfall reflects unresolved V genes, and no reason is known for the rest. Clone size and the V and J calls come from that table; the DNA yielded D and trimming. The sample includes approximately 13,000 clones, with about 60% observed a single time. The ten largest clones capture approximately 10% of the sample.

On this clone itself: Its antigen is unknown. The input lacks base qualities; no much larger clone sits a single base away.

The CDR1 and CDR2 encoded by the germline V gene (reference sequence) are SEHNR and FQNEAQ. The CDR3, cysteine through phenylalanine, is 13 amino acids long. Only the CDR3 part of the read is kept: 39 bases, read in frame from the first base. The junction carries 11 bases between V and J, which are trimmed by 1 base and 8 bases respectively. This chain is built from TRBV7-9 and TRBJ1-2; the D gene is not confidently resolved. The origin of this receptor is a human donor with alopecia areata. Material: skin, obtained at week 0. The CDR3 protein: CASSLDPLGGYTF. The sequenced DNA is TGTGCCAGCAGCTTAGACCCGTTAGGCGGCTACACCTTC. When the CDR3 is completed using the reference TRBV7-9 and TRBJ1-2 genes on either side, the full variable domain is DTGVSQNPRHKITKRGQNVTFRCDPISEHNRLYWYRQTLGQGPEFLTYFQNEAQLEKSRLLSDRFSAERPKGSFSTLEIQRTEQGDSAMYLCASSLDPLGGYTFGSGTRLTVV.